This note documents a single TCR beta chain sequence. Its antigen is currently unknown. Germline V lookup: CDR1 MDHEN, CDR2 SYDVKM. This CDR3 has 15 amino acids. Trimming took 7 bases from V and 5 from J, leaving 17 bases between them. TCR beta cDNA libraries had unique molecular identifiers. Via MiXCR, TCRdb re-called the PCR reads, giving one row per CDR3 protein. The repertoire has 650,000 to 900,000 distinct CDR3 sequences, roughly 50% of them found once; the top ten carry roughly 4.9%. The record originates from a study of post-analysis software for immune sequencing data. Overall study results and limits: Comparison of patients with controls showed four or five TRBV segments more frequent in patients, TRBV5-6, TRBV5-1 and TRBV20-1 among them.

The chain joins TRBV28 to TRBJ2-2, with D hard to call. Sequencing was carried out using blood. The receptor comes from a girl aged 10-17 years with multiple sclerosis. The DNA for the CDR3 is TGTGCCAGCAATAAAGAAAGGTTTAGGACCGGGGAGCTGTTTTTT. Encoded protein: CASNKERFRTGELFF.